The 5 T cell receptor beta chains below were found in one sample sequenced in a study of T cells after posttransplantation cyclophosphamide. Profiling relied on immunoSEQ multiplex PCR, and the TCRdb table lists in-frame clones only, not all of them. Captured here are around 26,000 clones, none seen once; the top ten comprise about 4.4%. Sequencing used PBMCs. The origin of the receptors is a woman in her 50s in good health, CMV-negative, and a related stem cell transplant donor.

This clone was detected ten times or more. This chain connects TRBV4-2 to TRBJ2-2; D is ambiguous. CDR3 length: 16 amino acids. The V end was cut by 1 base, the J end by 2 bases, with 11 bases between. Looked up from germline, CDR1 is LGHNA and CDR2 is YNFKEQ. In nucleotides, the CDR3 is TGTGCCAGCAGCCAAGTGCGACTGGTTAACACCGGGGAGCTGTTTTTT. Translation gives CASSQVRLVNTGELFF.

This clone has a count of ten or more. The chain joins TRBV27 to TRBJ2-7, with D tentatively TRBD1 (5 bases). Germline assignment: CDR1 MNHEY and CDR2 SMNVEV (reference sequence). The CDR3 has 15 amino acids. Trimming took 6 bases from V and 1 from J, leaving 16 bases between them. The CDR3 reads CASSRARAQSYEQYF. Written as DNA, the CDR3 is TGTGCCAGCAGCAGAGCCAGGGCCCAATCCTACGAGCAGTACTTC.

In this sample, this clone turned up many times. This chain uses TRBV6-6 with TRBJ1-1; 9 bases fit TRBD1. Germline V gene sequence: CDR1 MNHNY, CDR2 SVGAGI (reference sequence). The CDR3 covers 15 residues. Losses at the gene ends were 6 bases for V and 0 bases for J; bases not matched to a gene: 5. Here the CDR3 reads CASSRDRAVNTEAFF. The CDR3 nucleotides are TGTGCCAGCAGCCGGGACAGGGCGGTGAACACTGAAGCTTTCTTT.

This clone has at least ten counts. The CDR3 loop is CASSRQTGGLTEAFF. DNA of the CDR3: TGCGCCAGCAGCCGACAGACAGGGGGATTGACTGAAGCTTTCTTT. This rearrangement joins TRBV5-1 to TRBJ1-1, with 9 bases identical to TRBD1. Germline assignment: CDR1 SGHRS and CDR2 YFSETQ. There are 15 residues in the CDR3. Trimming took 4 bases from V and 5 from J; bases not matched to a gene: 9.

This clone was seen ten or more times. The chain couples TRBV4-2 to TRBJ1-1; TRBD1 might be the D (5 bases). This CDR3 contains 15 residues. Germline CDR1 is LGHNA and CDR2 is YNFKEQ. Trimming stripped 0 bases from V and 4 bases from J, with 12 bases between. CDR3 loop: CASSQDSRRGTEAFF. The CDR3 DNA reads TGTGCCAGCAGCCAAGATTCCCGGAGGGGCACTGAAGCTTTCTTT.